The next 29 T cell receptor beta chains were all read from a single sample in a study of T cells after yellow fever vaccination. Each CDR3 protein is one row after TCRdb ran MiXCR on the 5' RACE reads. The data hold about 320,000 distinct CDR3 sequences, with about 10% observed a single time. Material: CD4+ T cells sorted from PBMCs, obtained 45 days after the yellow fever booster vaccination. These receptors came from a man aged 18 to 30 who received the YFV17D yellow fever vaccine.

V is TRBV5-1 and J is TRBJ2-1; 11 bases align to TRBD2. Trimming at V came to 1 base and at J to 4 bases, leaving 10 bases not matched to a gene. This CDR3 is built from 18 residues. CDR1 and CDR2 (germline): SGHRS, YFSETQ. In DNA, the CDR3 is TGCGCCAGCAGCTTGATTGAAATTGCTAGCGGGGGGTACAATGAGCAGTTCTTC. It specifies CASSLIEIASGGYNEQFF.

The chain uses TRBV11-2 and TRBJ2-1, with 8 bases matching TRBD2. V lost 7 bases to trimming and J lost 7 bases; unmatched junction nucleotides: 12. Germline CDR1 reads SGHAT; CDR2 reads FQNNGV. The CDR3 length is 15 residues. Here the CDR3 reads CASNPAGALFNEQFF. The DNA for the CDR3 is TGTGCCAGCAACCCAGCGGGGGCCCTCTTTAATGAGCAGTTCTTC.

J is TRBJ1-5 and V is TRBV18; weak D call: TRBD1 (5 bases). CDR3 length: 13 amino acids. V was trimmed by 2 bases and J by 6 bases, leaving 8 bases between them. Germline CDR1 KGHSH, CDR2 LQKENI. CDR3 coding DNA: TGTGCCAGCTCACCAGCCGGGGGTCAGCCCCAGCATTTT. Amino acids: CASSPAGGQPQHF.

This clonotype was found a few times. The chain carries TRBV3-1 and TRBJ2-1, with 10 bases matching TRBD2. CDR1 is LGHDT and CDR2 is YNNKEL in the germline V gene (reference sequence). The CDR3 is 17 amino acids. V dropped 2 bases and J dropped 2; count of bases not matched to a gene: 6. The CDR3 region is CASSQQTLAGAYNEQFF. As DNA, the CDR3 is TGTGCCAGCAGCCAACAAACCCTAGCGGGGGCCTACAATGAGCAGTTCTTC.

The table lists this clonotype with a few counts. V usage is TRBV6-5 and J usage is TRBJ1-6; D is uncertain. Germline V gene data show CDR1 as MNHEY and CDR2 as SVGAGI. V was shortened by 5 bases and J by 10 bases, with 12 bases between the two germline ends. The CDR3 length is 13 residues. For the CDR3, the DNA is TGTGCCAGCAGTAGAATACCGTGGTCACCCCTCCACTTT. It yields the protein CASSRIPWSPLHF.

The sample holds a few counts of this clonotype. The chain joins TRBV7-8 to TRBJ1-5; TRBD1 is a possible D gene (5 bases). Germline CDR1 reads SGHVS; CDR2 reads FQNEAQ. The length of the CDR3 is 16 residues. V was shortened by 5 bases and J by 1 base, with 15 bases between the two germline ends. The CDR3 is CASSPSGGGSNQPQHF. DNA of the CDR3: TGTGCCAGCAGCCCCTCGGGGGGTGGCAGCAATCAGCCCCAGCATTTT.

The chain has TRBV12-3 or TRBV12-4 and TRBJ2-7; D not resolved. V was trimmed by 5 bases and J by 2 bases, leaving 19 bases between them. The CDR3 covers 16 residues. The CDR3 loop is CASSARAPKNPYEQYV. The CDR3 DNA follows: TGTGCCAGCAGTGCCCGGGCCCCGAAGAACCCCTACGAGCAGTACGTC.

This clonotype was seen once. The rearrangement uses TRBV5-1 and TRBJ2-1; 9 bases agree with TRBD2. The CDR3 is made up of 20 amino acids. V lost 3 bases, J lost 0 bases, and 16 bases stayed unmatched. Per germline, CDR1 SGHRS and CDR2 YFSETQ. The CDR3 here is CASSSQLTGTSKSSYNEQFF. The CDR3 coding sequence is TGCGCCAGCAGCTCACAACTTACCGGGACTAGCAAGAGCTCCTACAATGAGCAGTTCTTC.

The chain combines TRBV5-1 with TRBJ2-2; D is possibly TRBD2 (5 bases). CDR3 size: 17 residues. The V and J ends lost 0 bases and 2 bases respectively, with 14 bases between them. Germline CDR1 SGHRS, CDR2 YFSETQ. CDR3 protein: CASSLAPSEGNTGELFF. CDR3 coding DNA: TGCGCCAGCAGCTTGGCCCCCAGCGAGGGAAACACCGGGGAGCTGTTTTTT.

CDR3 sequence: CASSFQVNEKLFF. CDR3 nucleotide sequence: TGTGCCAGCAGTTTCCAGGTTAATGAAAAACTGTTTTTT. The chain is built from TRBV12-3 or TRBV12-4 and TRBJ1-4; D is uncertain. This CDR3 has 13 residues. Trimming pared 3 bases from V and 4 bases from J, leaving 6 bases between.

This clonotype was seen a handful of times. The chain joins TRBV4-3 to TRBJ1-2; perhaps TRBD1 as D (5 bases). This CDR3 spans 15 amino acids. Germline assignment: CDR1 LGHNA and CDR2 YSLEER. Trimming stripped 2 bases from V and 10 bases from J, with 20 bases between. CDR3: CASSQIPLGQGPYTF. DNA of the CDR3: TGCGCCAGCAGCCAAATCCCCCTCGGGCAGGGTCCCTACACCTTC.

The J gene is TRBJ1-4, the V gene TRBV12-3 or TRBV12-4, with 7 bases that match TRBD1. The CDR3 has 15 amino acids. The V segment lost 1 base and the J segment 10 bases; nucleotides outside the gene matches: 9. The CDR3 sequence: CASSLGDSQLGKLFF. Here the CDR3 DNA reads TGTGCCAGCAGTTTAGGGGACAGTCAACTGGGAAAACTGTTTTTT.

The chain has TRBV6-2 or TRBV6-3 and TRBJ2-7; possible D gene TRBD1, 6 bases. Per germline, CDR1 MNHEY and CDR2 SVGEGT. CDR3 length: 14 amino acids. V lost 2 bases to trimming and J lost 4 bases, with 12 bases between them. The CDR3 here is CASSYEQGSYEQYV. The CDR3 nucleotides are TGTGCCAGCAGTTACGAGCAGGGGTCATACGAGCAGTACGTC.

This chain joins TRBV4-1 and TRBJ2-7, with D perhaps matching TRBD1 (5 bases). The V end lost 4 bases, the J end lost 3 bases, and 16 bases lay between the germline ends. There are 15 residues in the CDR3. The V gene's germline CDR1 is MGHRA and CDR2 YSYEKL. CDR3 bases: TGCGCCAGCAGCCCGACTTGGCCCAGGGTCTACGAGCAGTACTTC. Translating gives CASSPTWPRVYEQYF.

This clonotype was counted only a few times. The chain joins TRBV5-1 to TRBJ2-5, with TRBD2 matching over 7 bases. The CDR3 contains 16 residues. Germline V gene data show CDR1 as SGHRS and CDR2 as YFSETQ. J gave up 3 bases and V 0 bases, and 8 bases lay outside the gene matches. Here the CDR3 reads CASSLAGRSAKETQYF. The CDR3 coding sequence is TGCGCCAGCAGCTTGGCCGGGAGGAGCGCTAAAGAGACCCAGTACTTC.

The chain recombines TRBV28 with TRBJ2-3; 8 positions match TRBD1. The V gene's germline CDR1 is MDHEN and CDR2 SYDVKM. The junction had 3 bases not matched to a gene; V was cut back by 10 bases and J by 0 bases. This CDR3 comprises 13 residues. CDR3 residues: CATWTGSTDTQYF. CDR3 bases: TGTGCCACCTGGACAGGGAGCACAGATACGCAGTATTTT.

V gene TRBV27 combines with J gene TRBJ2-6; D ambiguous. CDR1 MNHEY and CDR2 SMNVEV come from the germline V gene (reference sequence). Trimming cost V 2 bases and J 3 bases, with 5 bases left between them. This CDR3 is 14 amino acids long. This CDR3 reads CASSLQGGANVLTF. The CDR3 DNA follows: TGTGCCAGCAGTTTACAAGGTGGGGCCAACGTCCTGACTTTC. Supplemented by reference TRBV27 and TRBJ2-6, the full variable domain reads EAQVTQNPRYLITVTGKKLTVTCSQNMNHEYMSWYRQDPGLGLRQIYYSMNVEVTDKGDVPEGYKVSRKEKRNFPLILESPSPNQTSLYFCASSLQGGANVLTFGAGSRLTVL.

This clonotype was counted between two and nine times. The chain employs TRBV2 and TRBJ1-5, with 9 bases matching TRBD1. The CDR3 consists of 14 residues. Germline V gives CDR1 SNHLY, CDR2 FYNNEI. Trimming cost V 4 bases and J 6 bases; bases outside gene matches: 4. Here the CDR3 DNA reads TGTGCCAGCAGTGGGACAGGGGAATCTCAGCCCCAGCATTTT. Translated, it gives CASSGTGESQPQHF. Full variable domain (rest looked up from reference TRBV2 and TRBJ1-5): EPEVTQTPSHQVTQMGQEVILRCVPISNHLYFYWYRQILGQKVEFLVSFYNNEISEKSEIFDDQFSVERPDGSNFTLKIRSTKLEDSAMYFCASSGTGESQPQHFGDGTRLSIL.

This clonotype showed up many times. This chain links TRBV5-1 with TRBJ2-3, with D unclear. This CDR3 is 17 amino acids long. CDR1 and CDR2 from the germline V gene are SGHRS and YFSETQ. V shed 2 bases and J shed 0 bases, with 16 bases lying between them. The CDR3, as DNA: TGCGCCAGCAGCTTCTCCCCGCATACCTCTAGCACAGATACGCAGTATTTT. Residues: CASSFSPHTSSTDTQYF.

This clonotype was detected a few times. This chain's CDR3 is CASVGTGGTEAFF. CDR3 DNA sequence: TGTGCCAGCGTTGGGACGGGCGGCACTGAAGCTTTCTTT. The chain couples TRBV18 to TRBJ1-1; maybe TRBD1 (5 bases). The germline V gene encodes CDR1 KGHSH and CDR2 LQKENI. The CDR3 is made up of 13 amino acids. With 8 bases removed from V and 4 bases from J, the gap between germline ends came to 14 bases.

This clonotype was observed at least ten times. The chain has TRBV18 and TRBJ2-7; the D gene could be TRBD1 or TRBD2 (5 bases each). The CDR3 runs to 14 residues. Trimming took off 6 bases at V and 0 bases at J, with 12 bases between the two ends. Germline CDR1 reads KGHSH; CDR2 reads LQKENI. CDR3 DNA sequence: TGTGCCAGCTCCCAGCCAGGGAGCTCCTACGAGCAGTACGTC. Translation gives CASSQPGSSYEQYV.

J is TRBJ1-1 and V is TRBV12-3 or TRBV12-4; no reliable D call. CDR3 size: 15 residues. Trimming removed 5 bases from V and 0 bases from J, with 13 bases in between. In nucleotides, the CDR3 is TGTGCCAGCAGTCCCTCGGGGAGCATGAACACTGAAGCTTTCTTT. Protein: CASSPSGSMNTEAFF.

This clonotype was recorded a few times. The chain has TRBV18 and TRBJ2-1; 12 positions agree with TRBD2. There are 14 residues in the CDR3. V lost 6 bases, J lost 9 bases, and 6 bases stayed unmatched. In germline, CDR1 is KGHSH, CDR2 LQKENI. The CDR3 is CASSPGTSGLEQFF. The CDR3 DNA sequence: TGTGCCAGCTCCCCCGGGACTAGCGGGCTTGAGCAGTTCTTC.

The chain carries TRBV5-1 and TRBJ2-3; TRBD1 matches at 9 bases. This CDR3 is 22 amino acids long. From germline, CDR1 is SGHRS and CDR2 YFSETQ. The V segment lost 2 bases and the J segment 4 bases; nucleotides outside the gene matches: 26. CDR3 sequence: CASSFLTGTVLSRGQGPDTQYF. The CDR3 region has the DNA TGCGCCAGCAGCTTCCTCACTGGGACAGTCCTGTCCCGGGGACAGGGACCAGATACGCAGTATTTT.

CDR3 coding DNA: TGTGCCAGCAGCGTTCGGTGGGGCCAAGAGACCCAGTACTTC. Its protein product is CASSVRWGQETQYF. The chain employs TRBV9 and TRBJ2-5; D not certain. This CDR3 comprises 14 residues. The germline V gene encodes CDR1 SGDLS and CDR2 YYNGEE. The ends were cut back, 2 bases at V and 1 base at J, with 9 bases in the middle.

This clonotype was detected a few times. The chain is built from TRBV30 and TRBJ1-2; D call uncertain. From germline, CDR1 is GTSNPN and CDR2 SVGIG (reference sequence). The CDR3 is made up of 11 amino acids. Deletions cut 0 bases from V and 7 bases from J, with 6 bases between. CDR3 protein: CAWSVSGGYTF. CDR3 DNA: TGTGCCTGGAGTGTATCTGGTGGCTACACCTTC.

The chain couples TRBV15 to TRBJ2-1; D may be TRBD2 (6 bases). The ends were cut back, 2 bases at V and 5 bases at J, with 13 bases in the middle. Germline V CDR1 and CDR2: LNHNV, YYDKDF (reference sequence). The CDR3 extends over 15 amino acids. The CDR3 DNA reads as TGTGCCACCAGCAGATATAGGCCGGGAGACAATGAGCAGTTCTTC. Translating it yields CATSRYRPGDNEQFF.

This CDR3 reads CASSQDSGGWTEAFF. CDR3 DNA: TGTGCCAGCAGCCAAGATTCCGGGGGATGGACTGAAGCTTTCTTT. This chain links TRBV4-2 with TRBJ1-1; a possible D gene is TRBD1 (5 bases). The V gene's germline CDR1 is LGHNA and CDR2 YNFKEQ. CDR3 length: 15 residues. V was pared by 0 bases and J by 5 bases, with 13 bases between.

Many counts were recorded for this clonotype. The chain couples TRBV7-9 to TRBJ2-5; D tentatively fits TRBD1 or TRBD2 (5 bases each). The germline V and J ends were trimmed by 1 base and 2 bases, with 8 bases remaining between them. CDR3 length: 14 residues. In germline, CDR1 is SEHNR, CDR2 FQNEAQ (reference sequence). CDR3: CASSLGGAQETQYF. CDR3 sequence (DNA): TGTGCCAGCAGCTTAGGAGGGGCTCAAGAGACCCAGTACTTC.